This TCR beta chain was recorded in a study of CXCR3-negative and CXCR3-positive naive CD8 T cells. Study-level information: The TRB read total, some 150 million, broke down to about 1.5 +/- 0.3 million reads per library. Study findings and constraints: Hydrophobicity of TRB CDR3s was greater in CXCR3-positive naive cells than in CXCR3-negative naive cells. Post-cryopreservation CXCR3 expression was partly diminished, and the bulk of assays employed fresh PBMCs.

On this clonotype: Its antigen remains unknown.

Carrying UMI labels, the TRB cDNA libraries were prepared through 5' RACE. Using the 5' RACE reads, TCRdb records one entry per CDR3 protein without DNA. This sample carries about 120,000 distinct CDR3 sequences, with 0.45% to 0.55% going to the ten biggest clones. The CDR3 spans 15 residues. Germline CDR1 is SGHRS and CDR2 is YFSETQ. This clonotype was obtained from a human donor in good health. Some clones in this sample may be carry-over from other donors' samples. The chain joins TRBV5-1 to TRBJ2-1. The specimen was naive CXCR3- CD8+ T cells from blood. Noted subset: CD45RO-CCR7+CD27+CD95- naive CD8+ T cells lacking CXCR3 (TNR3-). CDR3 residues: CASSLFPSSYNEQFF.